These 16 T cell receptor beta chains came from one sample sequenced in a study of T-cell reconstitution after alpha-beta-depleted transplantation in children. Unique molecular identifiers were used in preparing the TCRbeta library. TCRdb re-called the PCR reads through MiXCR, storing one row per CDR3 protein. Here the sample spans some 640,000 distinct CDR3 sequences, approximately 17% being singletons. Sequencing was performed on PBMCs from the stem cell graft donor, taken from the stem cell graft. These receptors came from a human donor who donated a stem cell graft to a child with acute myeloid leukemia.

The table lists this clonotype with a few counts. The CDR3 DNA is TGTGCCAGCAGCACGGGACAGGGGGTTGAAAAACTGTTTTTT. Protein sequence: CASSTGQGVEKLFF. The rearrangement links TRBV7-2 to TRBJ1-4, with 11 nucleotides matching TRBD1. Germline trimming cut 5 bases from V and 7 bases from J; bases unmatched to any gene: 3. CDR1 is SGHTA, CDR2 FQGNSA, per germline. The CDR3 runs 14 residues.

About this clonotype itself: An end of the junction differs from the germline gene, which may be a read error. This rearrangement joins TRBV5-1 to TRBJ1-2, with 7 bases that match TRBD1. The CDR3 extends over 16 amino acids. CDR1 and CDR2 from the germline V gene are SGHRS and YFSETQ. The CDR3 sequence is CSSRQATGKVNYGYTF. The DNA for the CDR3 is TGCTCCAGCAGGCAAGCGACAGGGAAGGTCAACTATGGCTACACCTTC. The full variable domain, rest sourced from reference TRBV5-1 and TRBJ1-2, is KAGVTQTPRYLIKTRGQQVTLSCSPISGHRSVSWYQQTPGQGLQFLFEYFSETQRNKGNFPGRFSGRQFSNSRSEMNVSTLELGDSALYLCSSRQATGKVNYGYTFGSGTRLTVV.

In nucleotides, the CDR3 is TGCGCCAGCAGCTTTCTGGGGGACGGGGAGCTGTTTTTT. Translated: CASSFLGDGELFF. This chain joins TRBV5-1 and TRBJ2-2; either TRBD1 or TRBD2 may fit D (5 bases each). This CDR3 is 13 amino acids long. Trimming removed 2 bases from V and 7 bases from J, with 9 bases in between. The V gene's germline CDR1 is SGHRS and CDR2 YFSETQ.

This clonotype has a handful of counts. The chain recombines TRBV18 with TRBJ2-1; TRBD1 is a possible D gene (6 bases). CDR1 KGHSH and CDR2 LQKENI come from the germline V gene. The V end lost 1 base, the J end lost 0 bases, and 13 bases lay between the germline ends. The CDR3 totals 17 residues. CDR3 nucleotide sequence: TGTGCCAGCTCACCACGTCTAGGGGGTAGCTCCTACAATGAGCAGTTCTTC. This encodes CASSPRLGGSSYNEQFF.

This rearrangement joins TRBV10-3 to TRBJ2-4; TRBD1 aligns across 8 bases. CDR1 is ENHRY, CDR2 SYGVKD, per germline. Trimming took 2 bases from V and 0 from J; bases not matched to a gene: 3. The length of the CDR3 is 16 residues. This CDR3 is CAISEQQGVAKNIQYF. In DNA, the CDR3 is TGTGCCATCAGTGAGCAACAGGGGGTAGCCAAAAACATTCAGTACTTC.

The chain couples TRBV15 to TRBJ2-3; D call uncertain. In germline, CDR1 is LNHNV, CDR2 YYDKDF (reference sequence). Trimming shortened V by 1 base and J by 6 bases, and 8 bases separated the two germline ends. This CDR3 has 13 amino acids. Here the CDR3 DNA reads TGTGCCACCAGCAGAGCCATACCGGATACGCAGTATTTT. Amino acids: CATSRAIPDTQYF. Variable domain in full (rest from reference TRBV15 and TRBJ2-3): DAMVIQNPRYQVTQFGKPVTLSCSQTLNHNVMYWYQQKSSQAPKLLFHYYDKDFNNEADTPDNFQSRRPNTSFCFLDIRSPGLGDTAMYLCATSRAIPDTQYFGPGTRLTVL.

This sequence joins TRBV12-3 or TRBV12-4 and TRBJ1-2; D unclear. The CDR3 is made up of 13 amino acids. Trimming took off 7 bases at V and 8 bases at J, with 17 bases between the two ends. The CDR3 DNA sequence: TGTGCCAGCACCCGGAGAGGCGACCGAGGCTACACCTTC. Protein sequence: CASTRRGDRGYTF.

This clonotype was found many times. The chain has TRBV20-1 and TRBJ2-1; weak D call: TRBD1 (6 bases). V was shortened by 0 bases and J by 3 bases, with 12 bases between the two germline ends. This CDR3 comprises 15 residues. Germline loops: CDR1 DFQATT, CDR2 SNEGSKA (reference sequence). The CDR3 is CSARDPDSLYNEQFF. The CDR3 DNA reads TGCAGTGCTAGAGATCCGGACAGCCTCTACAATGAGCAGTTCTTC.

This clonotype was detected a few times. The CDR3 reads CASSLGDSGSYGYTF. The CDR3 DNA follows: TGTGCCAGCAGCTTAGGGGACTCCGGGTCCTATGGCTACACCTTC. This chain joins TRBV7-2 and TRBJ1-2, with D possibly being TRBD1 (5 bases). The germline V gene has CDR1 SGHTA and CDR2 FQGNSA. This CDR3 contains 15 residues. The ends were cut back, 1 base at V and 4 bases at J, with 13 bases in the middle.

To note about this clonotype: This may be a read error, as it is one base from a much larger clone. V usage is TRBV20-1 and J usage is TRBJ2-7; unclear D gene. The CDR3 has 13 residues. The V end was cut by 3 bases, the J end by 4 bases, with 13 bases between. Germline V lookup: CDR1 DFQATT, CDR2 SNEGSKA (reference sequence). The CDR3 loop reads CSARVWDGYEQYV. The DNA for the CDR3 is TGCAGTGCTAGGGTCTGGGATGGTTACGAGCAGTACGTC.

This clonotype was recorded at least ten times. V gene TRBV9 combines with J gene TRBJ2-1; 7 bases align to TRBD1. Germline CDR1 is SGDLS and CDR2 is YYNGEE. CDR3 length equals 16 residues. V was clipped by 0 bases and J by 3 bases; unmatched bases: 6. The DNA of the CDR3 is TGTGCCAGCAGCGTAGACCCGGGACAGCTCTACAATGAGCAGTTCTTC. It specifies CASSVDPGQLYNEQFF.

Many counts were recorded for this clonotype. The rearrangement joins TRBV20-1 to TRBJ1-2, with 8 bases that match TRBD1. The germline CDR1 and CDR2 sequences are DFQATT and SNEGSKA (reference sequence). This CDR3 spans 15 amino acids. Unmatched junction bases numbered 16, after V lost 5 bases and J lost 8 bases. The CDR3, as DNA: TGCAGTGCTCAAACCCTGTCCCGGGACAGGCGCGGCTACACCTTC. Amino acid sequence: CSAQTLSRDRRGYTF.

The chain uses TRBV6-1 and TRBJ1-2; D is perhaps TRBD1 (6 bases). Germline CDR1 reads MNHNS; CDR2 reads SASEGT. This CDR3 region has 15 residues. Trimming removed 6 bases from V and 4 bases from J, with 18 bases in between. This CDR3 reads CASSRTGQSIYGYTF. In nucleotides, the CDR3 is TGTGCCAGCAGCCGGACCGGACAGTCTATCTATGGCTACACCTTC.

As to this clonotype: A much larger clone differs by one base, so this may be a read error. The J gene is TRBJ1-2, the V gene TRBV20-1, with D tentatively TRBD1 (6 bases). Germline V gene data show CDR1 as DFQATT and CDR2 as SNEGSKA (reference sequence). The CDR3 has 14 residues. The DNA for the CDR3 is TGCAATGCTAGAGATAGAGGGGACATCTATGGCTACACCTTC. Its translation is CNARDRGDIYGYTF.

This clonotype came up many times. The V call is TRBV20-1, the J call TRBJ1-3; D remains unclear. Trimming shortened V by 5 bases and J by 0 bases, and 20 bases separated the two germline ends. Germline CDR1 and CDR2: DFQATT and SNEGSKA (reference sequence). This CDR3 is 17 amino acids long. The CDR3 is CSARMDGFHTSGNTIYF. In DNA form, the CDR3 reads TGCAGTGCTCGAATGGACGGATTTCACACCTCTGGAAACACCATATATTTT.

This clonotype was recorded many times. The V and J genes are TRBV29-1 and TRBJ1-1, with TRBD1 as a possible D gene (6 bases). Germline V lookup: CDR1 SQVTM, CDR2 ANQGSEA. This CDR3 has 12 residues. The V end was cut by 6 bases, the J end by 1 base, with 9 bases between. DNA for the CDR3: TGCAGCGTAGGGGGAGGGAACACTGAAGCTTTCTTT. Encoded protein: CSVGGGNTEAFF.